Described below is a single TCR beta chain sequence and its context. This clone came up a few times. The antigen it recognizes is unknown. The input lacks base qualities; no much larger clone sits a single base away. A FACSAria II was used to sort memory CD4+ T cells, defined as single viable CD3+CD4+CD8-CD45RO+ cells. CMV serostatus was determined using a Roche Elecsys assay that detects serum IgG against CMV pp150, pp28, p38 and p52. After the samples were thawed, total CD4+ T cells were enriched through positive selection using CD4 magnetic microbeads. The samples came from a different study that was designed specifically to examine the CD4+ T cell memory repertoire. Peripheral blood mononuclear cells were isolated and cryopreserved following standard operating procedures; serum was stored at -80 °C. The staining used CD3-PerCP (BW264/56), CD4-APC (RPA-T4), CD45RO-PE (UCHT1) and CD8-Pacific Orange (3B5) antibodies, and Sytox blue was used to exclude non-viable cells.

The germline ends are 15 bases apart after V is trimmed by 3 bases and J by 4 bases. The CDR3 sequence holds 15 residues, the cysteine and phenylalanine included. Here the CDR3 DNA is all that survives: 45 bases in frame from base 1. The CDR1 and CDR2 encoded by the germline V gene are WSHSY and SAAADI. These data come from a study of memory CD4+ T cells and cytomegalovirus serostatus (dated by TCRdb to the late 2010s). The study in broad terms: The roughly 35 healthy Belgian adults in the cohort included 9 who were CMV seropositive and 24 who were CMV seronegative. The study sequenced CD4+ memory TCRbeta repertoires of a Belgian cohort with known cytomegalovirus serostatus to replicate a published TCR-based CMV serostatus classifier.

What the authors observed across the whole study: Only CD4+CD45RO+ memory cells were sequenced, in contrast to the original study, in which naive and memory CD4+ and CD8+ populations were covered. On the Belgian cohort, the classifier based on the original framework reached a median bootstrapped AUC of about 0.95, with a 95% CI of 0.76-1.00. For CMV serostatus prediction, a median bootstrapped AUC of 0.95 was reached with the original framework, and a median bootstrapped AUC of 0.91 was reached with a US-trained random forest. Among the roughly 160 previously reported CMV-associated TCRbeta sequences, some 62 showed up in the CD4+ memory repertoires, with each one found in between one and five individuals. Results were interpreted as suggesting that the CMV-associated TCR signature is largely present in the CD4+ memory repertoire.

Genomic DNA was extracted from sorted cells with the Quick-DNA Microprep Kit. TCRbeta DNA was amplified with the immunoSEQ hsTCRbeta kit following the manufacturer's protocol. An Illumina MiSeq instrument was used to sequence the TCRbeta libraries. Per the authors' processing: Following removal of out-of-frame sequences, around 2.4 million distinct TCRbeta sequences were retained, with an average of around 70,000 per individual. Two values were used to score each individual: the count of 150 to 200 previously reported CMV-associated TCRbeta sequences and the total count of productive distinct TCRbeta sequences. A beta-binomial model was reimplemented in Python, and scikit-learn random forests with default parameters were trained on US cohort data. Classifier performance on the Belgian cohort was reported as the median AUC with percentile confidence intervals calculated over 10,000 bootstrap iterations. The immuneACCESS repertoire file appears here via TCRdb, limited to in-frame rearrangements. These files lack a portion of the clones; in checked studies, under half of the deficit traces to unresolved V genes, and the cause of the others is not known. Clone size and V and J calls were adopted from that table, with D and trimming inferred from the DNA. The sample records around 84,000 clones, more than 70% of which are singletons. The biggest ten clones account for around 0.78% of the sample.

In this chain, TRBV10-2 is recombined with TRBJ1-2; no D gene call is confident. Sequencing was done on a sample of memory CD4+ T cells from blood. This receptor was identified in an adult in good health and CMV-seronegative. The CDR3 amino acid sequence is: CASSDFGQSSYGYTF. The DNA sequence is given as TGCGCCAGCAGTGATTTCGGGCAGTCAAGCTATGGCTACACCTTC.